Included here is one T cell receptor beta chain sequence, with context. Its antigen is unknown. The data are from a study of T cell repertoires in cytomegalovirus infection. Overall study: Matching HLA type and CMV infection were both indicated by public TCR beta signatures. The study, taken as a whole, reports: CMV-specific HLA-C-restricted TCR beta clonotypes dominated the ex vivo response. Pooled public TCR beta family frequency picked out CMV carriers with the relevant HLA.

A single record per CDR3 protein comes from TCRdb applying MiXCR to the reads. The data show about 740,000 distinct CDR3 sequences, roughly 35% seen once. The sequenced material came from PBMCs. This clonotype was obtained from a human donor in good health (CMV status not recorded). Some clones in this sample may be carry-over from other donors' samples.

Here the CDR3 DNA reads TGTGCCAGCAGCTTGGGAAGTGGGGCTTTCTTT. Translated: CASSLGSGAFF. This sequence joins TRBV5-6 and TRBJ1-1; no clear D. The length of the CDR3 is 11 residues. Germline V CDR1 and CDR2: SGHDT, YYEEEE. V was cut by 0 bases and J by 11 bases, with 8 bases left in between. Together with reference TRBV5-6 and TRBJ1-1, the CDR3 gives the full variable domain: DAGVTQSPTHLIKTRGQQVTLRCSPKSGHDTVSWYQQALGQGPQFIFQYYEEEERQRGNFPDRFSGHQFPNYSSELNVNALLLGDSALYLCASSLGSGAFFGQGTRLTVV.